This TCR beta chain was profiled in a study of T-cell reconstitution after alpha-beta-depleted transplantation in children. This clonotype was seen many times. Its antigen is not identified. The V gene end was trimmed by 0 bases and the J gene end by 11 bases; junction bases not matched to a gene: 11. Germline CDR1 and CDR2: SGHNT and YYREEE (reference sequence). This CDR3 has 17 amino acids. Unique molecular identifiers tagged the TCRbeta library. TCRdb called the PCR reads again in MiXCR, with one record for every CDR3 protein. Of 250,000 or so distinct CDR3 sequences detected, approximately 8.9% appear once; the ten largest clones hold 6.3%. Study-wide results and caveats: Surviving recipient T cells and thymic progenitors produced the high day-60 TCRbeta diversity seen in some patients. Diversity and T-cell counts at one year after transplant derived mostly from new T cells. Several hundred expanded graft clones reportedly gave rise to the alpha-beta T cells present about two months after transplant.

This clonotype was sampled from a male patient younger than 18 who had a stem cell transplant for acute lymphoblastic leukemia, so the T cells may come from the graft donor. This specimen was PBMCs, mostly from graft donor cells, taken 180 days after TCRalphabeta/CD19-depleted stem cell transplant. The genes are TRBV5-4 and TRBJ2-3; 14 bases map to TRBD2. The CDR3 bases are TGTGCCAGCAGCTTGGGACTAGCGGGGGGGCCAATGGGTGAGCAGTATTTT. This encodes CASSLGLAGGPMGEQYF.